This T cell receptor (beta chain) was recovered during a study of blood T cell repertoires in COVID-19. CDR1 is MGHRA and CDR2 is YSYEKL in the germline V gene. The CDR3 extends over 16 amino acids. After removal of 5 bases from V and 0 bases from J, the junction contained 8 bases not matched to a gene. Profiling relied on immunoSEQ multiplex PCR, and the TCRdb table lists in-frame clones only, not all of them. This table has roughly 90,000 clones, 89% appearing once. This clone came up a few times. The TCR was taken from a man aged 45-65 years with COVID-19, enrolled during active disease. The chain couples TRBV4-1 to TRBJ2-3; TRBD2 matches 7 bases. Source material: peripheral blood. In DNA form, the CDR3 reads TGCGCCAGCAGCGCTCGGGGGGAGCCTAGCACAGATACGCAGTATTTT. Residues: CASSARGEPSTDTQYF.